The 32 T cell receptor beta chains reported below all come from one sample, sequenced in a study of Ad26.COV2.S vaccination and SARS-CoV-2 variants. Treatment meaning: around 19 received Ad26.COV2.S at low or high dose, single or two shots; about 5 received placebo; per-sample allocation not given. Day 63 after the first vaccine or placebo injection was the time point for sampling. Clones were read by immunoSEQ multiplex PCR, and TCRdb kept only the in-frame ones, dropping some. This table has 350,000 to 450,000 clones, about 85% appearing once. The material sequenced was peripheral blood, taken in a trial of Ad26.COV2.S vaccine versus placebo. These receptors were taken from a person aged 18-65 years who received the Ad26.COV2.S COVID-19 vaccine or a placebo.

This chain links TRBV9 with TRBJ1-4; 9 bases are shared with TRBD1. Looked up from germline, CDR1 is SGDLS and CDR2 is YYNGEE. The CDR3 loop spans 13 amino acids. The ends lost 4 bases at V and 7 bases at J; junction bases unmatched: 2. DNA of the CDR3: TGTGCCAGCAGCTTGGGACAGGGTGAAAAACTGTTTTTT. Translation: CASSLGQGEKLFF.

This chain links TRBV7-9 with TRBJ2-2, with D uncertain. The CDR3 extends over 17 amino acids. Germline CDR1 SEHNR, CDR2 FQNEAQ (reference sequence). Trimming left V 1 base short and J 2 bases short, with 14 bases between. Here the CDR3 reads CASSLVSMSANTGELFF. The DNA for the CDR3 is TGTGCCAGCAGCTTAGTGTCAATGTCAGCCAACACCGGGGAGCTGTTTTTT.

The rearrangement uses TRBV7-9 and TRBJ1-3, with D unresolved. Trimming cost V 1 base and J 3 bases, with 7 bases left between them. The CDR3 sequence is 14 residues long. CDR1 is SEHNR and CDR2 is FQNEAQ in the germline V gene (reference sequence). CDR3 residues: CASSLVTRGNTIYF. The CDR3 DNA is TGTGCCAGCAGCTTAGTGACGCGTGGAAACACCATATATTTT.

J is TRBJ2-7 and V is TRBV12-5; the match to TRBD1 covers 10 bases. The CDR3 has 14 amino acids. Per germline, CDR1 LGHNT and CDR2 FRNRAP. J lost 7 bases, V lost 5 bases, and 8 bases had no gene match. In nucleotides, the CDR3 is TGTGCTAGTGGTGCGACAGGGGGCGGCCGGGAGCAGTACTTC. Its protein product is CASGATGGGREQYF.

The V gene is TRBV6-1, the J gene TRBJ2-2; perhaps TRBD2 as D (6 bases). The CDR3 has 15 amino acids. Germline loops: CDR1 MNHNS, CDR2 SASEGT. Trimming took 2 bases from V and 5 from J, leaving 12 bases between them. The CDR3 bases are TGTGCCAGCAGTGAACACGGGGGTTCGACCGGGGAGCTGTTTTTT. This codes for CASSEHGGSTGELFF.

The rearrangement joins TRBV25-1 to TRBJ1-6, with 8 bases matching TRBD1. Germline V lookup: CDR1 MGHDK, CDR2 SYGVNS. The CDR3 covers 16 residues. V shed 4 bases and J 2 bases; nucleotides not matched to a gene: 4. The CDR3 sequence is CASSAGQETYNSPLHF. The CDR3 nucleotides are TGTGCCAGCAGTGCGGGACAGGAGACCTATAATTCACCCCTCCACTTT.

V and J are TRBV30 and TRBJ2-7, with unresolved D. Trimming stripped 0 bases from V and 0 bases from J, with 12 bases between. The CDR3 has 15 residues. From germline, CDR1 is GTSNPN and CDR2 SVGIG (reference sequence). The CDR3 bases are TGTGCCTGGAGTGTGGGAAGTATGCGCTCCTACGAGCAGTACTTC. Translating it yields CAWSVGSMRSYEQYF. The complete variable domain, with remaining parts taken from reference TRBV30 and TRBJ2-7, reads SQTIHQWPATLVQPVGSPLSLECTVEGTSNPNLYWYRQAAGRGLQLLFYSVGIGQISSEVPQNLSASRPQDRQFILSSKKLLLSDSGFYLCAWSVGSMRSYEQYFGPGTRLTVT.

There are a few counts of this clone. This rearrangement joins TRBV5-1 to TRBJ1-1, with 9 bases lining up with TRBD1. CDR1 SGHRS and CDR2 YFSETQ come from the germline V gene. The CDR3 has 17 residues. V trimming: 0 bases; J trimming: 3 bases; junction bases outside the gene matches: 9. CDR3 region: CASSLATQGAGDTEAFF. The DNA for the CDR3 is TGCGCCAGCAGCTTGGCCACACAGGGGGCGGGGGACACTGAAGCTTTCTTT.

This chain connects TRBV29-1 to TRBJ1-2, with D unresolved. Germline CDR1 SQVTM, CDR2 ANQGSEA. V lost 0 bases and J lost 9, with 23 bases in between. There are 16 residues in the CDR3. In DNA form, the CDR3 reads TGCAGCGTTGAAGACGGGGATAAAGCGAGACACGACCGCTACACCTTC. Its protein is CSVEDGDKARHDRYTF. Using reference TRBV29-1 and TRBJ1-2 for the parts outside the CDR3, the full variable domain is SAVISQKPSRDICQRGTSLTIQCQVDSQVTMMFWYRQQPGQSLTLIATANQGSEATYESGFVIDKFPISRPNLTFSTLTVSNMSPEDSSIYLCSVEDGDKARHDRYTFGSGTRLTVV.

V is TRBV5-5 and J is TRBJ1-4; no reliable D call. Germline V gene data show CDR1 as SGHKS and CDR2 as YYEKEE (reference sequence). V was trimmed by 2 bases and J by 5 bases, leaving 10 bases between them. The CDR3 extends over 14 amino acids. The CDR3: CASSFRLRNEKLFF. In DNA, the CDR3 is TGTGCCAGCAGCTTTCGGCTACGCAATGAAAAACTGTTTTTT. Full variable domain (remainder filled in from reference TRBV5-5 and TRBJ1-4): DAGVTQSPTHLIKTRGQQVTLRCSPISGHKSVSWYQQVLGQGPQFIFQYYEKEERGRGNFPDRFSARQFPNYSSELNVNALLLGDSALYLCASSFRLRNEKLFFGSGTQLSVL.

The chain employs TRBV7-9 and TRBJ2-3; D is tentatively TRBD1 or TRBD2 (6 bases each). V lost 2 bases to trimming and J lost 0 bases, with 9 bases between them. CDR3 length equals 15 residues. CDR1 is SEHNR, CDR2 FQNEAQ, per germline (reference sequence). CDR3 sequence reads: CASSLTGTSTDTQYF. DNA of the CDR3: TGTGCCAGCAGCTTAACAGGGACTAGCACAGATACGCAGTATTTT.

The chain carries TRBV20-1 and TRBJ2-7; D is uncertain. V was clipped by 3 bases and J by 0 bases, with 15 bases between them. Germline lookup yields CDR1 DFQATT and CDR2 SNEGSKA (reference sequence). The CDR3 has 15 amino acids. In nucleotides, the CDR3 is TGCAGTGCTAGTTCGGCAGGTGGATTCTCCTACGAGCAGTACTTC. This encodes CSASSAGGFSYEQYF.

This clone is a singleton in its sample. This CDR3 reads CASSLEAGGIRSEKLFF. CDR3 bases: TGTGCCAGCAGCTTAGAGGCAGGGGGCATAAGGAGTGAAAAACTGTTTTTT. This chain links TRBV7-2 with TRBJ1-4; 8 bases are shared with TRBD1. CDR3 size: 17 residues. Germline-derived CDR1 and CDR2 are SGHTA and FQGNSA. The J segment lost 7 bases and the V segment lost 1 base, leaving 11 bases of the junction unmatched.

The genes are TRBV6-1 and TRBJ2-4, with TRBD2 matching 7 bases. The CDR3 is 16 residues long. Germline loops: CDR1 MNHNS, CDR2 SASEGT. V lost 2 bases to trimming and J lost 8 bases; unmatched junction nucleotides: 12. CDR3 residues: CASSENDGEGFDIQYF. CDR3 nucleotide sequence: TGTGCCAGCAGTGAAAATGATGGGGAGGGGTTTGACATTCAGTACTTC.

The V call is TRBV28, the J call TRBJ2-3; a weak D match, TRBD2 (6 bases). Trimming took off 3 bases at V and 5 bases at J, with 15 bases between the two ends. The CDR3 has 15 residues. Germline CDR1 and CDR2: MDHEN and SYDVKM. DNA for the CDR3: TGTGCCAGCAGTTTCCGGAGGGTAGATAAAGATACGCAGTATTTT. Residues: CASSFRRVDKDTQYF.

CDR3 loop: CASSTRDRGQETQYF. As DNA, the CDR3 is TGTGCCAGCAGTACCCGGGACAGGGGGCAAGAGACCCAGTACTTC. This chain connects TRBV6-5 to TRBJ2-5; 11 bases are a match to TRBD1. The J segment lost 2 bases and the V segment lost 5 bases, leaving 4 bases of the junction unmatched. The CDR3 extends over 15 amino acids. The germline V gene has CDR1 MNHEY and CDR2 SVGAGI.

This chain joins TRBV7-9 and TRBJ2-1, with 7 bases that match TRBD2. The V and J ends lost 3 bases and 5 bases, in that order; junction bases with no gene match: 7. CDR3 size: 15 residues. Germline CDR1 SEHNR, CDR2 FQNEAQ (reference sequence). In DNA form, the CDR3 reads TGTGCCAGCAGCTTGGTACTAGCGCAGAACAATGAGCAGTTCTTC. Translation gives CASSLVLAQNNEQFF.

This chain connects TRBV6-1 to TRBJ1-1, with D uncertain. The CDR3 has 17 amino acids. Trimming removed 4 bases at V and 0 bases at J, with 18 bases between. The V gene's germline CDR1 is MNHNS and CDR2 SASEGT. Here the CDR3 reads CASSAPKTTALNTEAFF. DNA for the CDR3: TGTGCCAGCAGTGCCCCGAAGACCACAGCTTTGAACACTGAAGCTTTCTTT.

V gene TRBV6-2 or TRBV6-3 combines with J gene TRBJ2-3, with 10 bases lining up with TRBD2. This CDR3 spans 18 amino acids. The trim removed 2 bases at V and 3 bases at J, leaving 11 bases unmatched. Per the germline V gene, CDR1 is MNHEY and CDR2 is SVGEGT. The DNA of the CDR3 is TGTGCCAGCAGTTACCTCTCTAGCGGGAGATGGTTGACAGATACGCAGTATTTT. This encodes CASSYLSSGRWLTDTQYF.

This rearrangement joins TRBV28 to TRBJ2-2; no clear D gene. With 5 bases removed from V and 5 bases from J, the gap between germline ends came to 3 bases. The CDR3 extends over 11 amino acids. Germline CDR1 and CDR2: MDHEN and SYDVKM. This chain's CDR3 is CASSVTGELFF. The DNA for the CDR3 is TGTGCCAGCAGTGTAACCGGGGAGCTGTTTTTT.

V gene TRBV11-2 combines with J gene TRBJ1-5; 7 bases are a match to TRBD1. Germline loops: CDR1 SGHAT, CDR2 FQNNGV. V shed 1 base, J shed 3 bases, and the junction held 3 bases outside the gene matches. The CDR3 has 15 residues. DNA of the CDR3: TGTGCCAGCAGCTTAGGACAGGGCCCCAATCAGCCCCAGCATTTT. This codes for CASSLGQGPNQPQHF.

The chain links TRBV11-2 to TRBJ2-7; 7 nucleotides match TRBD1. CDR3 length equals 15 residues. V shed 1 base, J shed 6 bases, and the junction held 9 bases outside the gene matches. Looked up from germline, CDR1 is SGHAT and CDR2 is FQNNGV. The CDR3 is CASSLAPTGRGEQYF. The CDR3 DNA sequence: TGTGCCAGCAGCTTAGCCCCGACAGGGAGAGGCGAGCAGTACTTC.

This rearrangement joins TRBV27 to TRBJ2-7; D uncertain. CDR1 is MNHEY and CDR2 is SMNVEV in the germline V gene (reference sequence). Trimming shortened V by 2 bases and J by 3 bases, and 8 bases separated the two germline ends. CDR3 length equals 13 residues. CDR3 nucleotides: TGTGCCAGCAGTTTAGGCCAGAACTACGAGCAGTACTTC. This encodes CASSLGQNYEQYF.

This rearrangement joins TRBV6-1 to TRBJ2-1; TRBD1 matches at 7 bases. V lost 3 bases to trimming and J lost 8 bases; unmatched junction nucleotides: 4. The germline gives CDR1 MNHNS, CDR2 SASEGT. The CDR3 runs to 13 residues. The CDR3 loop reads CASSETGLHEQFF. CDR3 nucleotides: TGTGCCAGCAGTGAGACAGGGCTGCATGAGCAGTTCTTC.

The DNA of the CDR3 is TGTGCCAGCAGTTATCTCGTAACCGGGGCCTATGGCTACACCTTC. This translates into CASSYLVTGAYGYTF. The chain recombines TRBV6-2 or TRBV6-3 with TRBJ1-2; tentatively, D is TRBD1 (5 bases). CDR1 MNHEY and CDR2 SVGEGT come from the germline V gene. Between the trimmed V and J ends, which lost 3 bases and 4 bases, there was a span of 15 bases. The CDR3 spans 15 residues.

The chain combines TRBV7-9 with TRBJ2-7; D remains unclear. Germline V lookup: CDR1 SEHNR, CDR2 FQNEAQ (reference sequence). CDR3 length: 12 amino acids. The ends were cut back, 3 bases at V and 2 bases at J, with 5 bases in the middle. Written as DNA, the CDR3 is TGTGCCAGCAGCTTCTCTCCCTACGAGCAGTACTTC. Amino acid sequence: CASSFSPYEQYF.

The chain has TRBV5-1 and TRBJ2-7; D ambiguous. The CDR3 spans 14 residues. Germline V CDR1 and CDR2: SGHRS, YFSETQ. V was trimmed by 5 bases and J by 3 bases, leaving 15 bases between them. The CDR3 bases are TGCGCCAGCAGGAGTTCTGGCTTTGTCTACGAGCAGTACTTC. It is translated as CASRSSGFVYEQYF. The full variable domain, completed using reference TRBV5-1 and TRBJ2-7, is KAGVTQTPRYLIKTRGQQVTLSCSPISGHRSVSWYQQTPGQGLQFLFEYFSETQRNKGNFPGRFSGRQFSNSRSEMNVSTLELGDSALYLCASRSSGFVYEQYFGPGTRLTVT.

This rearrangement joins TRBV19 to TRBJ2-7, with D possibly being TRBD2 (6 bases). Deletions cut 2 bases from V and 1 base from J, with 15 bases between. Germline V gene lookup returns CDR1 LNHDA and CDR2 SQIVND (reference sequence). The CDR3 is made up of 16 amino acids. CDR3 bases: TGTGCCAGTAGTATAATCTCCGGGACTCCTTCCTACGAGCAGTACTTC. It encodes CASSIISGTPSYEQYF.

This chain uses TRBV27 with TRBJ2-1; 8 positions agree with TRBD1. Unmatched junction bases numbered 3, after V lost 3 bases and J lost 2 bases. Germline CDR1 MNHEY, CDR2 SMNVEV (reference sequence). The CDR3 totals 15 residues. CDR3 DNA: TGTGCCAGCAGTTTCGACAGGGGTCCCTACAATGAGCAGTTCTTC. Translation: CASSFDRGPYNEQFF.

This clone was counted only a few times. The chain uses TRBV5-1 and TRBJ2-4; TRBD2 agrees at 9 bases. CDR3 length equals 15 residues. Germline V gives CDR1 SGHRS, CDR2 YFSETQ. Germline trimming cut 0 bases from V and 4 bases from J; bases unmatched to any gene: 2. The CDR3 spells CASSLDLAGKNIQYF. In DNA, the CDR3 is TGCGCCAGCAGCTTGGATCTAGCGGGAAAAAACATTCAGTACTTC.

The chain joins TRBV6-1 to TRBJ1-3; perhaps TRBD1 as D (6 bases). CDR3 length: 15 amino acids. Per germline, CDR1 MNHNS and CDR2 SASEGT. Trimming removed 0 bases from V and 4 bases from J, with 10 bases in between. CDR3 protein: CASSEAGTPGNTIYF. The CDR3 bases are TGTGCCAGCAGTGAAGCTGGGACACCAGGAAACACCATATATTTT.

This clone was observed a handful of times. This sequence joins TRBV10-3 and TRBJ2-1; no definite D call. Trimming shortened V by 2 bases and J by 9 bases, and 11 bases separated the two germline ends. The CDR3 totals 13 residues. Germline-derived CDR1 and CDR2 are ENHRY and SYGVKD. Here the CDR3 DNA reads TGTGCCATCAGTGAGAGCTTATTGGGTGAGCAGTTCTTC. Amino acid sequence: CAISESLLGEQFF.